This TCR beta chain was retrieved from a study of lymphopenia after photon versus proton radiotherapy (dated by TCRdb to between 2018 and 2021). Concerning the study at large: The study compared the immunological effects of photon versus proton radiation therapy in patients with gastrointestinal tumors who developed high-grade lymphopenia. The cohort included 15 to 20 patients with gastrointestinal tumors who developed lymphopenia after receiving either photon or proton therapy. The study was designed to characterize how the impact on the immune system differs between the two radiation modalities. What the authors observed across the whole study: Among patients across the cohort who died, overall survival time showed an inverse correlation with a larger post-nadir drop in TCR diversity. The survival association was assessed only in patients who died, and better survival with proton therapy was presented by the authors as a possibility rather than a demonstrated result. Once the lymphocyte count had reached its nadir, the repertoires of photon-treated patients showed oligoclonal expansion, particularly of CD8+ Temra cells, and this expansion drove the decline in diversity. During treatment, patients who received proton therapy stayed relatively stable, whereas patients who received photon therapy lost naive T cells and TCR diversity and gained effector/memory populations.

The CDR3 runs 14 amino acids, cysteine and phenylalanine included. The CDR3 DNA has 42 bases and is translated from base 1. V is reduced by 3 bases and J by 6 bases, leaving a spacing of 14 bases between them. The germline V gene (reference sequence) specifies GTSNPN as CDR1 and SVGIG as CDR2. The library relied on the immunoSEQ multiplex PCR assay. T cell repertoires were profiled with deep sequencing of rearranged TCR beta loci together with multiparametric flow cytometry. What TCRdb holds here is the immuneACCESS table cut down to in-frame rearrangements. Part of the clones is not present; checked against another copy, under half of the missing clones reflect an unresolved V gene, and the others are unexplained. This sample is represented by 75,000 or so clones; more than 70% of them were singletons. Over 1.1% of the sample is taken by the ten largest. A single count supports this clone. The specificity of this receptor is unknown. No base qualities exist here, and no much larger clone lies one base off it.

Recombination connected TRBV30 to TRBJ2-2, and the D gene may be TRBD2, 6 bases matching. The TCR was taken from a man in his sixties with pancreatic cancer. The input for sequencing was peripheral blood, taken from a patient treated with proton-based radiotherapy. The nucleotide sequence is given as TGTGCCTGGAGAAGGGGCAGGGAGGCCGGGGAGCTGTTTTTT. Its product reads: CAWRRGREAGELFF.